This T cell receptor (beta chain) was recorded in a study of CD8 T cells in Susac syndrome. General observations from the study: The relatively small number of individuals in the TCR sequencing and HLA analysis was acknowledged by the study.

As for this clonotype: The antigen remains unidentified.

Between the trimmed V and J ends, which lost 8 bases and 9 bases, there was a span of 16 bases. This CDR3 is 13 amino acids long. Sequencing of TCR beta was performed on blood CD8+ T cells and on blood CD4+ T cells. The multiple sclerosis control group consisted of treatment-naive patients whose relapsing-remitting disease, which was either stable or active, fulfilled revised McDonald criteria. A quantity of about 0.45 to 1 ug RNA underwent reverse transcription using random hexamers. From the immunoSEQ multiplex PCR reads, TCRdb called clonotypes with MiXCR, one entry per CDR3 protein. This sample yields 150,000 to 200,000 distinct CDR3 sequences, of which around 95% are seen a single time; 0.15% to 0.2% belongs to the top ten.

The specimen sequenced was CD8+ T cells from PBMCs. The chain combines TRBV12-3 or TRBV12-4 with TRBJ2-2; TRBD2 is a possible D gene (6 bases). This TCR derives from a human donor with multiple sclerosis. The CDR3 DNA follows: TGTGCCAGCGCCATAGCGGTACACCGGGAGCTGTTTTTT. Translation gives CASAIAVHRELFF.